Here is one TCR beta chain with its context. At the DNA level, this CDR3 is encoded by other sequences in the same sample as well. Original processing methods: Nucleated cell number was recorded as an estimate derived from reference gene primer amplification. Assay used: immunoSEQ multiplex PCR; TCRdb lists only in-frame clones, some missing. That table furnishes V, J and clone size, whereas the DNA furnished D and trimming. The sample contains 100,000 to 150,000 clones, approximately 83% of which appear only once. The CDR3 is 11 residues long. Germline CDR1 SEHNR, CDR2 FQNEAQ (reference sequence). Between the trimmed V and J ends, which lost 4 bases and 4 bases, there was a span of 3 bases. The source of the sample is a study of blood T cell repertoires in COVID-19. Background on the study: From T cells, B-cell-depleted T cells, or PBMCs came the material, which was cDNA or gDNA.

This TCR was recovered from a woman aged 80 or over with acute or convalescent COVID-19. The chain joins TRBV7-9 to TRBJ2-3; no clear D gene. The sample taken for sequencing was peripheral blood. In DNA form, the CDR3 reads TGTGCCAGCAGCTCTGCAGATACGCAGTATTTT. Protein: CASSSADTQYF.